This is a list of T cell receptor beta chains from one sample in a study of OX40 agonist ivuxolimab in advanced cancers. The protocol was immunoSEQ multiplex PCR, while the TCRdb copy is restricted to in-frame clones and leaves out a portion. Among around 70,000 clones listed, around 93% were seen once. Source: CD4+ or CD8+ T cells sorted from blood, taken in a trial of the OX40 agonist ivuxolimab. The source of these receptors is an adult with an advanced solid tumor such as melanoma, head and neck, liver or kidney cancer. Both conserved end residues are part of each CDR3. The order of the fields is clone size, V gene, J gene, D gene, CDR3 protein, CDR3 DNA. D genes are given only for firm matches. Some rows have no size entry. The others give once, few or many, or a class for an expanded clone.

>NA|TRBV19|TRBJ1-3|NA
CASSRWEPGNTIYF
TGTGCCAGTAGTAGGTGGGAGCCTGGAAACACCATATATTTT
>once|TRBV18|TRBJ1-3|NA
CASSPRQDRSGNTIYF
TGTGCCAGCTCACCCCGACAGGACCGCTCTGGAAACACCATATATTTT
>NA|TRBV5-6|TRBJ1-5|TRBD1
CASSWDRGQPQHF
TGTGCCAGCAGCTGGGACAGGGGACAGCCCCAGCATTTT
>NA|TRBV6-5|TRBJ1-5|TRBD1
CASSRGQGAVQPQHF
TGTGCCAGCAGTAGAGGACAGGGGGCTGTTCAGCCCCAGCATTTT
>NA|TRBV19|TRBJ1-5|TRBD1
CASHRQGVPQPQHF
TGTGCCAGCCATAGACAGGGGGTCCCTCAGCCCCAGCATTTT
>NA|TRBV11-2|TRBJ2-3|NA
CASSLDRGGLSLSEDTQYF
TGTGCCAGCAGCTTAGATCGGGGAGGCCTATCCCTTTCCGAGGATACGCAGTATTTT
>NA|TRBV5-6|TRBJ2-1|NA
CASSLTGPHEQFF
TGTGCCAGCAGCTTAACTGGCCCCCATGAGCAGTTCTTC
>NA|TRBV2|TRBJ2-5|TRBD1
CASSEASPGQGARETQYF
TGTGCCAGCAGTGAAGCGTCACCGGGACAGGGGGCTCGAGAGACCCAGTACTTC
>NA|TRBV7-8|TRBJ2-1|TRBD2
CASSLSPGTSGSNEQFF
TGTGCCAGCAGCCTCTCACCCGGGACTAGCGGGAGTAATGAGCAGTTCTTC
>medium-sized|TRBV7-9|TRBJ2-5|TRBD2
CASSLAAGGTETQYF
TGTGCCAGCAGCTTAGCGGCGGGGGGCACAGAGACCCAGTACTTC
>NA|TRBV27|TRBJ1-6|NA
CASSLSGPLAPLHF
TGTGCCAGCAGTTTATCAGGGCCGCTCGCACCCCTCCACTTT
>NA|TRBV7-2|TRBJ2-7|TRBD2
CASSQTSGENYEQYF
TGTGCCAGCAGCCAAACTAGCGGGGAAAACTACGAGCAGTACTTC
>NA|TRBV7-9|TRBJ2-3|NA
CAVTGTGSTDTQYF
TGTGCCGTTACAGGGACCGGGAGCACAGATACGCAGTATTTT
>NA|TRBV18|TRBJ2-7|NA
CASSSLVRGALGQSYEQYF
TGTGCCAGCTCCTCGCTAGTGAGGGGGGCGCTGGGGCAATCCTACGAGCAGTACTTC
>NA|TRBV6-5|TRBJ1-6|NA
CASTDVGSYNSPLHF
TGTGCCAGCACCGATGTTGGCTCCTATAATTCACCCCTCCACTTT
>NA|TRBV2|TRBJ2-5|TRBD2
CASSPGLAGVETQYF
TGTGCCAGCAGTCCGGGACTAGCGGGAGTGGAGACCCAGTACTTC
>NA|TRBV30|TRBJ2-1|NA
CAWSLGLGDNEQFF
TGTGCCTGGAGTTTAGGGCTGGGAGACAATGAGCAGTTCTTC
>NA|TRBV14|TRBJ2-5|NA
CASSQDGRRGQETQYF
TGTGCCAGCAGCCAAGATGGAAGGAGGGGTCAAGAGACCCAGTACTTC
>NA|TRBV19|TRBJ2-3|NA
CASSIAQGTTDTQYF
TGTGCCAGTAGTATAGCGCAGGGGACGACAGATACGCAGTATTTT
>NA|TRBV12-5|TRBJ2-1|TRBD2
CASGLSRLAGGPSSYNEQFF
TGTGCTAGTGGTTTGTCGCGACTAGCGGGAGGTCCCAGCTCCTACAATGAGCAGTTCTTC
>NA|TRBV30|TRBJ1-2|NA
CAWSTPSGEGGYTF
TGTGCCTGGAGTACCCCCTCGGGGGAGGGGGGCTACACCTTC
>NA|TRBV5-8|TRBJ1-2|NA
CASGYGRGNGYTF
TGTGCCAGTGGTTACGGGCGAGGGAATGGCTACACCTTC
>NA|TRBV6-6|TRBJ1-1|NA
CASWVQKNTEAFF
TGTGCCAGCTGGGTCCAAAAGAACACTGAAGCTTTCTTT
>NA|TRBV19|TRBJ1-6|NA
CASSREIYSPLHF
TGTGCCAGTAGCAGGGAAATTTATTCACCCCTCCACTTT
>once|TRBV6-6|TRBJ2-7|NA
CASSNQEGRSYEQYF
TGTGCCAGCAGTAATCAGGAAGGGCGCTCCTACGAGCAGTACTTC
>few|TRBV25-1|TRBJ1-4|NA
CASSVPGNEKLFF
TGTGCCAGCAGCGTCCCGGGGAATGAAAAACTGTTTTTT
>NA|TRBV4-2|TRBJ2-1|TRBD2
CASSQAGPSYNEQFF
TGTGCCAGCAGTCAAGCGGGACCCTCCTACAATGAGCAGTTCTTC
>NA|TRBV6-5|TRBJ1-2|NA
CASSYITGTPDGYTF
TGTGCCAGCAGTTACATTACCGGGACCCCGGATGGCTACACCTTC
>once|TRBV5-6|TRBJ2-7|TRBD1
CASSSFLGQALTYEQYF
TGTGCCAGCAGCTCTTTCCTGGGACAGGCGCTAACCTACGAGCAGTACTTC
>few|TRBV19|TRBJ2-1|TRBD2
CASSPPGLAGAGEQFF
TGTGCCAGTAGTCCACCGGGACTAGCGGGAGCGGGTGAGCAGTTCTTC
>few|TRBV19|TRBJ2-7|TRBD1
CASSIARGSDEQYF
TGTGCCAGTAGTATAGCCAGGGGGTCGGACGAGCAGTACTTC
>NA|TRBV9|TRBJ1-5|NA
CASSVGASDNQPQHF
TGTGCCAGCAGCGTAGGGGCCAGTGACAATCAGCCCCAGCATTTT
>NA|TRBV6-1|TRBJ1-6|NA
CASSEAVYNSPLHF
TGTGCCAGCAGTGAAGCGGTCTATAATTCACCCCTCCACTTT
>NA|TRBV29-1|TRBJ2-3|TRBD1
CSAGQGTDTQYF
TGCAGCGCTGGACAGGGAACAGATACGCAGTATTTT
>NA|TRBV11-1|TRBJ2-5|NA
CASSSNRETQYF
TGTGCCAGCAGCTCCAACCGGGAGACCCAGTACTTC
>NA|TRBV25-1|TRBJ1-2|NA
CASKQGVYGYTF
TGTGCCAGCAAACAGGGTGTCTATGGCTACACCTTC
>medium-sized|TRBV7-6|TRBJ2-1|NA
CASSLMGERGDEQFF
TGTGCCAGCAGCTTAATGGGAGAGCGCGGGGATGAGCAGTTCTTC
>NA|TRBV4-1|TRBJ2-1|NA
CASSYSGASSYNEQFF
TGCGCCAGCAGCTACTCCGGGGCGAGCTCCTACAATGAGCAGTTCTTC
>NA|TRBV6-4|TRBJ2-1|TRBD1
CALTRDRQYNEQFF
TGTGCCTTGACCCGGGACAGGCAGTACAATGAGCAGTTCTTC
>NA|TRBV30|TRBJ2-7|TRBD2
CAWTPKSGRFYEQYF
TGTGCCTGGACCCCTAAAAGCGGGAGGTTCTACGAGCAGTACTTC
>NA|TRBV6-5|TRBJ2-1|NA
CASSFGGPRNEQFF
TGTGCCAGCAGCTTTGGAGGGCCGAGGAATGAGCAGTTCTTC
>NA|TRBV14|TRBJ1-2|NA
CASSHTRGYGYTF
TGTGCCAGCAGCCACACGCGGGGCTATGGCTACACCTTC